This T cell receptor beta chain was captured by sequencing in a study of blood T cell repertoires in COVID-19. Study background: PBMCs, B-cell-depleted T cells, or T cells provided the cDNA or gDNA that made up the material.

The germline CDR1 and CDR2 sequences are LNHDA and SQIVND (reference sequence). This CDR3 contains 15 residues. V was clipped by 3 bases and J by 5 bases; unmatched bases: 6. As handled by the study authors: From reference gene primer amplification, estimates of nucleated cell counts were derived. Assay used: immunoSEQ multiplex PCR; TCRdb lists only in-frame clones, some missing. The DNA was the basis for D and trimming; V, J and clone size are from that table. Of 250,000 to 300,000 clones listed, approximately 90% are singletons. This clone was counted a few times. One Seattle source followed patients from active infection through their disease course.

The sample comprised peripheral blood. This sequence joins TRBV19 and TRBJ1-1; 10 nucleotides agree with TRBD1. This receptor was identified in a woman in her 30s with COVID-19, enrolled during active disease. CDR3: CASSISGQGYTEAFF. DNA for the CDR3: TGTGCCAGTAGTATCTCGGGACAGGGGTATACTGAAGCTTTCTTT.